A selection of T cell receptor beta chains follows, all from one sample in a study of blood T cell repertoires in COVID-19. Repertoires were generated with immunoSEQ multiplex PCR, while TCRdb's copy carries only in-frame clones and drops some. Of around 150,000 clones listed, about 85% were seen once; the top ten hold 7.5% to 8.5%. Sample: peripheral blood. The receptor source for this set is a woman aged 55-70 years with COVID-19, enrolled during active disease. Both conserved end residues are part of each CDR3.

length: 16; V: TRBV5-1; J: TRBJ2-3; CDR3: CASSLGDREGTDTQYF
length: 17; V: TRBV5-8; J: TRBJ1-3; CDR3: CASSTGQGLISGNTIYF
length: 15; V: TRBV6-2/TRBV6-3; J: TRBJ2-5; CDR3: CASSYSRTGRETQYF
length: 14; V: TRBV28; J: TRBJ2-4; CDR3: CASSLRQAKNIQYF
length: 15; V: TRBV11-2; J: TRBJ2-7; CDR3: CASSFGTSGWYEQYF
length: 19; V: TRBV7-7; J: TRBJ2-2; CDR3: CASSLSGTSGGWNTGELFF
length: 13; V: TRBV3-1/TRBV3-2; J: TRBJ2-5; CDR3: CASSQDGRETQYF
length: 16; V: TRBV19; J: TRBJ2-5; CDR3: CASSMLAGGPDETQYF
length: 14; V: TRBV9; J: TRBJ1-1; CDR3: CASSVKGADTEAFF
length: 18; V: TRBV4-1; J: TRBJ2-2; CDR3: CASSQDLGLAGGAGELFF
length: 13; V: TRBV30; J: TRBJ1-1; CDR3: CAWSVSRNTEAFF
length: 11; V: TRBV29-1; J: TRBJ2-7; CDR3: CSVGAGYEQYF
length: 18; V: TRBV4-1; J: TRBJ1-6; CDR3: CASSQGPSDSLYNSPLHF
length: 16; V: TRBV3-1/TRBV3-2; J: TRBJ2-6; CDR3: CASSQDSNSGANVLTF
length: 14; V: TRBV14; J: TRBJ1-2; CDR3: CASSLDSIVYGYTF
length: 21; V: TRBV3-1/TRBV3-2; J: TRBJ1-4; CDR3: CASSQLLDSFRKGSNSEKLFF
length: 17; V: TRBV18; J: TRBJ2-2; CDR3: CASSPPNTAGATGELFF
length: 15; V: TRBV18; J: TRBJ1-5; CDR3: CASSPGGGGNQPQHF
length: 12; V: TRBV19; J: TRBJ1-4; CDR3: CASRGPNEKLFF
length: 14; V: TRBV3-1/TRBV3-2; J: TRBJ1-5; CDR3: CASSQGRGNQPQHF
length: 15; V: TRBV7-8; J: TRBJ2-2; CDR3: CASSSGQGFAGELFF
length: 15; V: TRBV14; J: TRBJ1-6; CDR3: CASSPGQGRNSPLHF
length: 14; V: TRBV5-1; J: TRBJ1-1; CDR3: CASSLGTVNTEAFF
length: 13; V: TRBV5-1; J: TRBJ1-1; CDR3: CASSELGGTEAFF
length: 10; V: TRBV20-1; J: TRBJ2-5; CDR3: CSAGLSSQYF
length: 13; V: TRBV5-4; J: TRBJ2-3; CDR3: CASSSGLPDTQYF
length: 14; V: TRBV5-6; J: TRBJ1-5; CDR3: CASSLAGELKPQHF
length: 12; V: TRBV12-3/TRBV12-4; J: TRBJ1-1; CDR3: CASSLIYTEAFF
length: 13; V: TRBV6-1; J: TRBJ2-5; CDR3: CASSDSQGETQYF
length: 15; V: TRBV25-1; J: TRBJ1-4; CDR3: CASSEGAGGVEKLFF
length: 13; V: TRBV25-1; J: TRBJ2-1; CDR3: CASSYQGPNEQFF
length: 14; V: TRBV5-5; J: TRBJ2-7; CDR3: CASSLKWDSDEQYF
length: 14; V: TRBV27; J: TRBJ1-4; CDR3: CASSRRQANEKLFF
length: 13; V: TRBV5-6; J: TRBJ2-3; CDR3: CASYRDSTDTQYF
length: 14; V: TRBV5-8; J: TRBJ1-2; CDR3: CASSLAEGRDGYTF
length: 18; V: TRBV9; J: TRBJ1-6; CDR3: CASSRGGPVSDGGSPLHF
length: 14; V: TRBV6-5; J: TRBJ1-2; CDR3: CASSYRERDYGYTF
length: 16; V: TRBV2; J: TRBJ1-1; CDR3: CASSEGQGTPSTEAFF
length: 13; V: TRBV27; J: TRBJ2-3; CDR3: CAIASTTGHTQYF
length: 15; V: TRBV9; J: TRBJ2-1; CDR3: CASSTLAGNYNEQFF
length: 14; V: TRBV3-1/TRBV3-2; J: TRBJ2-7; CDR3: CASSDGTALYEQYF
length: 14; V: TRBV5-8; J: TRBJ1-1; CDR3: CASTKQVLNTEAFF
length: 15; V: TRBV6-5; J: TRBJ2-1; CDR3: CASTDPGQGINEQFF
length: 13; V: TRBV10-2; J: TRBJ1-1; CDR3: CASSFGGGAEAFF
length: 20; V: TRBV3-1/TRBV3-2; J: TRBJ2-5; CDR3: CASGPHRSTWTPEGGETQYF
length: 11; V: TRBV3-1/TRBV3-2; J: TRBJ1-1; CDR3: CASTRGDEAFF
length: 15; V: TRBV19; J: TRBJ2-2; CDR3: CASSTGTLNTGELFF
length: 15; V: TRBV3-1/TRBV3-2; J: TRBJ1-5; CDR3: CASSQGGGNNQPQHF
length: 15; V: TRBV6-1; J: TRBJ1-6; CDR3: CASSETDANRSPLHF
length: 15; V: TRBV6-1; J: TRBJ2-1; CDR3: CASSEPGQGDNEQFF
length: 14; V: TRBV21-1; J: TRBJ1-1; CDR3: CASSKGQGARQAFF
length: 16; V: TRBV7-2; J: TRBJ2-2; CDR3: CASLDPTGVNTGELFF
length: 15; V: TRBV5-1; J: TRBJ2-3; CDR3: CASSLEGRSTDTQYF
length: 16; V: TRBV5-5; J: TRBJ2-2; CDR3: CASSLGQGQNTGELFF
length: 13; V: TRBV18; J: TRBJ2-5; CDR3: CASSLQGQETQYF
length: 13; V: TRBV27; J: TRBJ2-1; CDR3: CASSFRVSGEQFF